This T cell receptor (beta chain) was profiled in a study of blood T cell repertoires in COVID-19. Study context: Sites across the United States, Italy and Spain contributed samples from acute and convalescent COVID-19. The cDNA or gDNA used as material had been derived from T cells, B-cell-depleted T cells, or PBMCs.

Original handling: Cell counts per sample came from amplifying reference gene primers. The repertoire was sequenced with immunoSEQ multiplex PCR; TCRdb's copy has only in-frame clones and lacks some. V and J calls and clone size are those listed in that table; D and trimming were worked out from the DNA. This sample carries 150,000 to 200,000 clones, 65% to 85% of them seen once, and the ten largest clones take 5.2%. Trimming removed 3 bases from V and 3 bases from J; junction bases left unmatched: 9. Germline CDR1 reads DFQATT; CDR2 reads SNEGSKA (reference sequence). This CDR3 has 15 residues. The sequence was collected from a woman aged 25 to 45 with acute or convalescent COVID-19. The sequenced sample was peripheral blood. This sequence joins TRBV20-1 and TRBJ2-3; 7 nucleotides line up with TRBD2. The CDR3 region has the DNA TGCAGTGCTAGTAGGGCGGGAGTCGGGACAGATACGCAGTATTTT. It is translated as CSASRAGVGTDTQYF.